This T cell receptor (beta chain) appears in the sequencing data of a study of blood T cells in healthy people across ages. V was clipped by 2 bases and J by 5 bases, with 16 bases between them. Germline lookup yields CDR1 MGHRA and CDR2 YSYEKL. The CDR3 has 15 amino acids. For the second PCR, which ran for 7 to 11 cycles, a sample-barcoded 5' primer and a J-beta primer mix were used. TCRdb ran MiXCR on the 5' RACE reads and lists one entry per CDR3 protein. The table records 600,000 to 850,000 distinct CDR3 sequences, around 25% of them present only once. Caucasian, healthy and from Russia, the donors were aged between about 6 and 90. Donors gave about 9.3 milliliters of peripheral blood apiece. As for this clonotype: As yet, its antigen is unknown.

Regarding the study as a whole: Per million T cells, the diversity of TCR beta decreased roughly linearly as age advanced. Conclusively comparing naive with antigen-experienced cells was impossible with unsorted PBMCs.

The same data also went into a second study, on T cells of mothers and their children.

This TCR derives from a boy aged 5-17 years in good health. The sequencing input was blood. This chain uses TRBV4-1 with TRBJ2-7, with D perhaps TRBD2 (6 bases). CDR3: CASSQIAARVHEQYF. For the CDR3, the DNA is TGCGCCAGCAGCCAAATAGCGGCTAGGGTCCACGAGCAGTACTTC.